This TCR beta chain derives from a study of blood T cell repertoires in COVID-19 (dated by TCRdb to 2020 to 2022). In terms of the full investigation: Samples from collaborators originated in the United States, Italy and Spain and spanned both the acute and convalescent phases of COVID-19. The material from the prospective study consisted of cDNA or gDNA derived from T cells, B-cell-depleted T cells, or PBMCs. Subjects who had been exposed to COVID-19, were actively infected with it, or had recovered from it provided the deeply sampled blood TCRbeta repertoires that made up the dataset. The repertoires were released in a freely available public database intended as a resource for research on the immune response to SARS-CoV-2. The samples were drawn from the first 160 participants of the ongoing ImmuneRACE study and from over a thousand subjects provided by 6 global collaborators. The sample metadata nearly always contained a de-identified subject ID, COVID-19 status, age in years and sex. HLA class I and class II types, where available, came from metadata supplied by the sample provider rather than from assay-based typing. What the study reported, not specific to this receptor: The quantity of clinical and demographic metadata differed by source and by participant and was supplied without curation.

In Seattle, one collaborating source enrolled patients while the infection was active and tracked those patients longitudinally over the course of disease. The collaborating institutions used their own protocols to collect whole blood in K2EDTA tubes. For TCRbeta analysis, collaborators shipped samples as frozen whole blood, isolated PBMCs, or DNA extracted from either of those sample types. TCRbeta CDR3 regions were amplified from genomic DNA using the immunoSEQ Assay, a bias-controlled multiplex PCR. The published analysis was carried out like this. The number of nucleated cells in each sample was estimated from the amplification of reference gene primers within the assay. Sequence reads were collapsed and filtered to measure the absolute abundance of every unique TCRbeta CDR3 rearrangement. For each sample, productive Simpson clonality was calculated as the square root of Simpson's diversity index across productive rearrangements. TCRdb retrieved this table from immuneACCESS and kept in-frame rearrangements only. Not all clones are present; in checked studies, unresolved V genes account for under half, and no reason is known for the remainder. V, J and clone size are taken as reported in that table, and D and trimming were inferred from the DNA itself. The sample has 250,000 to 300,000 clones on record, less than 90% of them singletons. 9.5% to 15% of the sample rests with the top ten.

Turning to this clone: Its antigen target is currently unknown. No per-base quality is available; no much larger clone lies one base away.

This TCR was sampled from a woman in her 30s with COVID-19, enrolled during active disease. The sample was peripheral blood.

This receptor has the CDR3 CASSLGGGFFTQYF. The DNA sequence is given as TGTGCCAGCAGTTTGGGCGGGGGGTTCTTTACGCAGTATTTT. The V and J genes are TRBV27 and TRBJ2-3, and TRBD2 aligns with 8 junction nucleotides. V is trimmed back by 3 bases and J by 8 bases, and the junction contains 7 bases that no gene match accounts for. Looking up the germline V gene (reference sequence) yields CDR1 MNHEY and CDR2 SMNVEV. The CDR3, cysteine through phenylalanine, is 14 amino acids long. Just the 42-base CDR3 DNA is kept, in frame starting at base 1.